This T cell receptor (beta chain) was captured by sequencing in a study of regulatory T cells in long-lasting Graves disease. Investigators prepared the TCR beta libraries by applying iRepertoire HTBI primers and Arm-PCR of CDR3 regions. TCRdb re-derived calls from the multiplex PCR reads in MiXCR, one entry per CDR3 protein. The table lists 420,000 or so distinct CDR3 sequences, 16% of them singletons, with less than 30% in the top ten. The table lists this clonotype with a few counts. The time point was: newly diagnosed GD, antithyroid drugs for less than 3 months. From PBMCs, RNA was extracted and then used to make the TCR library. EDTA tubes received approximately 8.4 milliliters of collected peripheral blood. In germline, CDR1 is SGHRS, CDR2 YFSETQ. Trimming pared 0 bases from V and 10 bases from J, leaving 8 bases between. The CDR3 covers 12 residues. The same sample was also studied in work on T cells in Graves' hyperthyroidism and ophthalmopathy.

The receptor was isolated from a woman in her late teens or twenties with Graves disease. The chain links TRBV5-1 to TRBJ2-1; D unresolved. Sequencing used peripheral blood mononuclear cells (PBMCs), obtained at new diagnosis, from a patient treated with antithyroid drugs. The CDR3 bases are TGCGCCAGCAGCTTGGACCGTGGCGAGCAGTTCTTC. Translation gives CASSLDRGEQFF. Looking up the rest from reference TRBV5-1 and TRBJ2-1 gives the full variable domain: KAGVTQTPRYLIKTRGQQVTLSCSPISGHRSVSWYQQTPGQGLQFLFEYFSETQRNKGNFPGRFSGRQFSNSRSEMNVSTLELGDSALYLCASSLDRGEQFFGPGTRLTVL.